The 24 T cell receptor beta chains below come from one sample, sequenced in a study of fetal regulatory T cell absence and autoimmunity (dated by TCRdb to 2017 to 2019). The library was built by means of the immunoSEQ multiplex PCR assay. TCRdb's version of the immuneACCESS table is confined to in-frame rearrangements and falls short of the full clone set. An unresolved V gene accounts for under half of the shortfall where checked; the remainder is of unknown origin. This sample is represented by approximately 94,000 clones; about two thirds of them were singletons. The leading ten clones occupy 2% of the sample. Material: pancreas tissue. Every receptor here comes from a male donor with IPEX syndrome.

This clone occurred a few times. The chain carries TRBV6-5 and TRBJ1-2; 9 bases match TRBD1. This CDR3 has 14 amino acids. Losses at the gene ends were 2 bases for V and 7 bases for J; bases not matched to a gene: 5. CDR1 and CDR2 (germline): MNHEY, SVGAGI. This CDR3 is CASSYGTGSGGYTF. The DNA for the CDR3 is TGTGCCAGCAGTTACGGGACAGGGAGCGGTGGCTACACCTTC.

Concerning this clone: The same CDR3 also results from other DNA sequences found in this sample. V gene TRBV29-1 combines with J gene TRBJ1-2; TRBD1 matches 8 bases. Per germline, CDR1 SQVTM and CDR2 ANQGSEA. The CDR3 sequence is 13 residues long. With V trimmed by 0 bases and J by 4 bases, 1 base remained unmatched. This chain's CDR3 is CSVEEGQGYGYTF. CDR3 nucleotide sequence: TGCAGCGTTGAAGAAGGACAGGGCTATGGCTACACCTTC.

This clone was seen at least ten times. CDR3 nucleotides: TGTGCCAGCTCACTAAGACTAGCGGGAGTGACAGATACGCAGTATTTT. This gives the protein CASSLRLAGVTDTQYF. The rearrangement joins TRBV18 to TRBJ2-3; 12 positions match TRBD2. The junction had 5 bases not matched to a gene; V was cut back by 4 bases and J by 3 bases. Germline CDR1 and CDR2: KGHSH and LQKENI. CDR3 length: 16 amino acids.

The V call is TRBV6-1, the J call TRBJ2-3; TRBD2 agrees at 9 bases. The CDR3 has 18 amino acids. The junction had 17 bases not matched to a gene; V was cut back by 2 bases and J by 8 bases. In germline, CDR1 is MNHNS, CDR2 SASEGT. DNA for the CDR3: TGTGCCAGCAGTGAACTAGCGGGGTCGTCTCATGGTATCGGTACGCAGTATTTT. Amino acid sequence: CASSELAGSSHGIGTQYF.

This clone was recorded a few times. The CDR3 here is CASSPPFGETQYF. CDR3 in DNA: TGTGCCAGCAGCCCCCCTTTCGGGGAGACCCAGTACTTC. V is TRBV5-8 and J is TRBJ2-5; unclear D gene. Looked up from germline, CDR1 is SGHTS and CDR2 is YDEGEE. The CDR3 length is 13 residues. V was shortened by 4 bases and J by 5 bases, with 12 bases between the two germline ends.

This chain uses TRBV9 with TRBJ2-7, with 9 bases aligning to TRBD1. V was clipped by 0 bases and J by 7 bases; unmatched bases: 17. The CDR3 length is 18 residues. The germline CDR1 and CDR2 sequences are SGDLS and YYNGEE. The CDR3 here is CASSVDWTGVGDRWEQYF. The CDR3 bases are TGTGCCAGCAGCGTAGACTGGACAGGGGTAGGTGACCGCTGGGAGCAGTACTTC.

J is TRBJ1-2 and V is TRBV19, with 8 bases that match TRBD1. The V gene end was trimmed by 7 bases and the J gene end by 4 bases; junction bases not matched to a gene: 11. The V gene's germline CDR1 is LNHDA and CDR2 SQIVND (reference sequence). CDR3 length: 15 amino acids. CDR3 region: CASTGPTGGGYGYTF. As DNA, the CDR3 is TGTGCCAGTACGGGTCCTACAGGGGGTGGCTATGGCTACACCTTC.

J is TRBJ2-5 and V is TRBV6-5; D not resolved. V lost 6 bases to trimming and J lost 5 bases, with 10 bases between them. Germline loops: CDR1 MNHEY, CDR2 SVGAGI. CDR3 size: 12 residues. The CDR3 spells CASSNEEETQYF. The CDR3 bases are TGTGCCAGCAGCAACGAGGAGGAGACCCAGTACTTC.

V and J are TRBV7-9 and TRBJ1-3, with D tentatively TRBD1 (5 bases). Deletions cut 5 bases from V and 0 bases from J, with 11 bases between. This CDR3 comprises 15 residues. The germline V gene encodes CDR1 SEHNR and CDR2 FQNEAQ (reference sequence). CDR3 DNA: TGTGCCAGCAGCCAAGGACATAGCTCTGGAAACACCATATATTTT. Amino acids: CASSQGHSSGNTIYF.

The table lists this clone with a count of one. The rearrangement uses TRBV4-1 and TRBJ1-4; TRBD1 is a possible D gene (6 bases). Germline CDR1 reads MGHRA; CDR2 reads YSYEKL. The V end lost 5 bases, the J end lost 1 base, and 20 bases lay between the germline ends. This CDR3 contains 18 residues. CDR3: CASSSSRPRGLTNEKLFF. CDR3 nucleotide sequence: TGCGCCAGCAGCTCATCCCGGCCCCGGGGGCTAACTAATGAAAAACTGTTTTTT.

As DNA, the CDR3 is TGTGCCAGCAGTCCTGACTATTACAGGGTTTACTGGCGAGACTCCTATAATTCACCCCTCCACTTT. Its translation: CASSPDYYRVYWRDSYNSPLHF. The chain uses TRBV2 and TRBJ1-6, with TRBD1 as a possible D gene (6 bases). CDR1 is SNHLY and CDR2 is FYNNEI in the germline V gene. The V end was cut by 5 bases, the J end by 0 bases, with 29 bases between. The CDR3 is 22 residues long.

The V gene is TRBV7-9, the J gene TRBJ2-5; 9 positions match TRBD2. The CDR3 covers 14 residues. The J segment lost 5 bases and the V segment lost 3 bases, leaving 4 bases of the junction unmatched. Germline V CDR1 and CDR2: SEHNR, FQNEAQ (reference sequence). CDR3 sequence: CASSFPGLAETQYF. As DNA, the CDR3 is TGTGCCAGCAGCTTCCCCGGACTAGCGGAGACCCAGTACTTC.

The chain links TRBV6-5 to TRBJ2-3; 11 nucleotides agree with TRBD2. Trimming cost V 5 bases and J 1 base; bases outside gene matches: 2. The CDR3 is made up of 15 amino acids. Germline CDR1 reads MNHEY; CDR2 reads SVGAGI. CDR3 region: CASSPTSGGTDTQYF. The DNA for the CDR3 is TGTGCCAGCAGTCCGACTAGCGGGGGCACAGATACGCAGTATTTT.

This chain connects TRBV19 to TRBJ2-1; a weak D match, TRBD2 (5 bases). Germline CDR1 reads LNHDA; CDR2 reads SQIVND (reference sequence). This CDR3 has 14 residues. CDR3 sequence: CATNPSRLYNEQFF. The CDR3 nucleotides are TGTGCGACAAACCCTAGCAGACTCTACAATGAGCAGTTCTTC.

V and J are TRBV6-5 and TRBJ2-4; 7 nucleotides agree with TRBD2. V shed 6 bases, J shed 0 bases, and the junction held 5 bases outside the gene matches. Per germline, CDR1 MNHEY and CDR2 SVGAGI. The CDR3 has 15 residues. In nucleotides, the CDR3 is TGTGCCAGCAGGGCAGCGGGGCTAGCCAAAAACATTCAGTACTTC. This encodes CASRAAGLAKNIQYF.

The gene calls are TRBV5-6 and TRBJ2-7; D assignment may be TRBD1 or TRBD2 (5 bases each). The ends were cut back, 0 bases at V and 3 bases at J, with 7 bases in the middle. Germline assignment: CDR1 SGHDT and CDR2 YYEEEE. This CDR3 is built from 13 residues. Written as DNA, the CDR3 is TGTGCCAGCAGCTTGGGGGACCTCTACGAGCAGTACTTC. It is translated as CASSLGDLYEQYF.

The chain uses TRBV19 and TRBJ2-1; a weak D match, TRBD2 (6 bases). This CDR3 comprises 15 residues. V lost 3 bases to trimming and J lost 5 bases, with 14 bases between them. Germline V gives CDR1 LNHDA, CDR2 SQIVND (reference sequence). CDR3 sequence reads: CASSISGLMNNEQFF. The CDR3 DNA follows: TGTGCCAGTAGTATTTCTGGACTAATGAACAATGAGCAGTTCTTC.

The gene calls are TRBV18 and TRBJ2-7; D uncertain. The CDR3 loop spans 13 amino acids. V was clipped by 1 base and J by 2 bases, with 6 bases between them. Germline loops: CDR1 KGHSH, CDR2 LQKENI. CDR3 DNA sequence: TGTGCCAGCTCACCACAGGTCCCCTACGAGCAGTACTTC. Its translation: CASSPQVPYEQYF.

CDR3 bases: TGTGCCAGCAGGGAAGGCACAGATACGCAGTATTTT. As protein: CASREGTDTQYF. V is TRBV9 and J is TRBJ2-3; D remains ambiguous. The CDR3 totals 12 residues. Germline CDR1 SGDLS, CDR2 YYNGEE. Trimming removed 5 bases at V and 1 base at J, with 5 bases between.

This clone showed up just once. CDR3 coding DNA: TGTGCCAGCAGCTTAGATCCCTCTGACTATCGGGAGCCCTACGAGCAGTACTTC. The encoded protein is CASSLDPSDYREPYEQYF. V usage is TRBV11-2 and J usage is TRBJ2-7; D perhaps matches TRBD2 (6 bases). V was clipped by 0 bases and J by 2 bases, with 20 bases between them. The CDR3 length is 18 residues. CDR1 and CDR2 (germline): SGHAT, FQNNGV.

The rearrangement joins TRBV4-2 to TRBJ2-3, with 12 bases fitting TRBD1. CDR3 length: 16 residues. CDR1 is LGHNA and CDR2 is YNFKEQ in the germline V gene. The ends lost 4 bases at V and 5 bases at J; junction bases unmatched: 7. The CDR3 nucleotides are TGTGCCAGCAGCCTGTCGGGACAGGGGGCGGGAGATACGCAGTATTTT. Its protein is CASSLSGQGAGDTQYF.

This chain connects TRBV4-1 to TRBJ2-3; D might be TRBD2 (6 bases). This CDR3 has 15 amino acids. V lost 0 bases and J lost 5, with 12 bases in between. Germline-derived CDR1 and CDR2 are MGHRA and YSYEKL. The chain's CDR3 is CASSQDGRAGDTQYF. CDR3 sequence (DNA): TGCGCCAGCAGCCAAGATGGTCGAGCGGGAGATACGCAGTATTTT.

The V and J genes are TRBV7-9 and TRBJ2-5; possible D gene TRBD1, 5 bases. CDR1 and CDR2 from the germline V gene are SEHNR and FQNEAQ (reference sequence). The CDR3 is 17 amino acids. V was shortened by 4 bases and J by 7 bases, with 25 bases between the two germline ends. This chain's CDR3 is CASSYLGWAGKDGTQYF. CDR3 nucleotides: TGTGCCAGCAGCTATCTAGGGTGGGCAGGGAAGGATGGGACCCAGTACTTC.

The rearrangement uses TRBV27 and TRBJ2-7; D ambiguous. V dropped 6 bases and J dropped 3 bases, with 12 bases sitting between them. The germline CDR1 and CDR2 sequences are MNHEY and SMNVEV (reference sequence). The CDR3 is made up of 13 amino acids. CDR3 in DNA: TGTGCCAGCAGCCCTCACCCTTACTACGAGCAGTACTTC. The encoded protein is CASSPHPYYEQYF.